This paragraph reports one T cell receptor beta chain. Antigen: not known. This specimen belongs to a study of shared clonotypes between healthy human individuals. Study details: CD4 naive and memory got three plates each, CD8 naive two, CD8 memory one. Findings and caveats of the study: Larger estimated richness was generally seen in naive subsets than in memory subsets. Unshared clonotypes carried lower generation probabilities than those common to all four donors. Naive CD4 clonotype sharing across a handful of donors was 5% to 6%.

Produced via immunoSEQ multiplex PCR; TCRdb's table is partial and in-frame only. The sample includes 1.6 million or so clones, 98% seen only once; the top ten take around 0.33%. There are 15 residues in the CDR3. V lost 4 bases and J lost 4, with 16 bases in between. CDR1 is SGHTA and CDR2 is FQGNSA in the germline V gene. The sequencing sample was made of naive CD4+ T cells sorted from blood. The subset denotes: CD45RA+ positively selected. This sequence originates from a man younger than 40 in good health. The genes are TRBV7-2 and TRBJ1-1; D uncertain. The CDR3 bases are TGTGCCAGCAGCTCGAGCCCCGGGCGGGCCACTGAAGCTTTCTTT. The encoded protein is CASSSSPGRATEAFF.